These 8 T cell receptor beta chains originate from one sample sequenced in a study of blood T cell repertoires in COVID-19. Repertoires were generated with immunoSEQ multiplex PCR, while TCRdb's copy carries only in-frame clones and drops some. The table has roughly 500,000 clones, roughly 85% seen once. Input material: peripheral blood. These receptors came from a human donor in a cohort sampled during active COVID-19.

The chain employs TRBV7-9 and TRBJ1-4; 7 nucleotides agree with TRBD1. Germline V lookup: CDR1 SEHNR, CDR2 FQNEAQ (reference sequence). The length of the CDR3 is 15 residues. With V trimmed by 5 bases and J by 8 bases, 11 bases remained unmatched. DNA for the CDR3: TGTGCCAGCAGCCCCGGACAGGTGGGGAAAGAAAAACTGTTTTTT. Translated, it gives CASSPGQVGKEKLFF.

The chain joins TRBV15 to TRBJ1-1, with 8 positions matching TRBD1. The germline CDR1 and CDR2 sequences are LNHNV and YYDKDF (reference sequence). Trimming took 4 bases from V and 6 from J; bases not matched to a gene: 4. This CDR3 is built from 13 residues. CDR3 sequence reads: CATSKDRAAEAFF. The DNA of the CDR3 is TGTGCCACCAGCAAGGACAGGGCGGCTGAAGCTTTCTTT.

The J gene is TRBJ2-1, the V gene TRBV7-6; 10 bases match TRBD2. CDR1 is SGHVS and CDR2 is FNYEAQ in the germline V gene. Trimming cost V 5 bases and J 8 bases; bases outside gene matches: 9. The CDR3 spans 15 residues. The CDR3 spells CASSPLAGASDEQFF. The CDR3 DNA reads TGTGCCAGCAGCCCCCTAGCGGGAGCTAGCGATGAGCAGTTCTTC.

The chain combines TRBV21-1 with TRBJ2-1; the table's D call TRBD2 went unverified against the DNA. TRBV21-1 is recorded as a pseudogene. This CDR3 contains 13 residues. CDR3 nucleotide sequence: TGTGCCAGCAGCAAGGACGTCCGGGGTGAGCAGTTCTTC. It codes for CASSKDVRGEQFF.

This clone showed up just once. V is TRBV19 and J is TRBJ1-4; possibly TRBD1 for D (5 bases). The CDR3 length is 15 residues. Trimming shortened V by 5 bases and J by 4 bases, and 14 bases separated the two germline ends. Germline V gene lookup returns CDR1 LNHDA and CDR2 SQIVND (reference sequence). The CDR3 DNA sequence: TGTGCCAGTAGTCAACTCGACAGAGGTAATGAAAAACTGTTTTTT. It specifies CASSQLDRGNEKLFF.

The rearrangement joins TRBV7-2 to TRBJ2-7, with 8 bases that match TRBD2. The length of the CDR3 is 19 residues. Germline V CDR1 and CDR2: SGHTA, FQGNSA. V lost 5 bases to trimming and J lost 0 bases; unmatched junction nucleotides: 18. The CDR3 nucleotides are TGTGCCAGCAGCCCGCGGGGGGCGCGCCAATCCATCAGCTCCTACGAGCAGTACTTC. It encodes CASSPRGARQSISSYEQYF.

V gene TRBV7-2 combines with J gene TRBJ2-7; TRBD2 matches 15 bases. The CDR3 is 17 amino acids. The V gene end was trimmed by 5 bases and the J gene end by 3 bases; junction bases not matched to a gene: 8. Germline V CDR1 and CDR2: SGHTA, FQGNSA. This CDR3 reads CASSPPGLAGGFYEQYF. CDR3 coding DNA: TGTGCCAGCAGCCCCCCGGGACTAGCGGGAGGTTTCTACGAGCAGTACTTC. Full variable domain (remainder filled in from reference TRBV7-2 and TRBJ2-7): GAGVSQSPSNKVTEKGKDVELRCDPISGHTALYWYRQSLGQGLEFLIYFQGNSAPDKSGLPSDRFSAERTGGSVSTLTIQRTQQEDSAVYLCASSPPGLAGGFYEQYFGPGTRLTVT.

The chain combines TRBV5-4 with TRBJ2-7, with D tentatively TRBD2 (5 bases). The germline CDR1 and CDR2 sequences are SGHNT and YYREEE (reference sequence). Deletions cut 4 bases from V and 4 bases from J, with 9 bases between. This CDR3 comprises 12 residues. This CDR3 is CASSRGFYEQYF. The CDR3 nucleotides are TGTGCCAGCAGCCGAGGGTTTTACGAGCAGTACTTC.